This T cell receptor beta chain was documented in a study of T-cell memory formation after mild COVID-19. MiXCR, applied by TCRdb to the 5' RACE reads, yields one record per CDR3 protein. The data contain about 350,000 distinct CDR3 sequences, 28% of them singletons. Germline V gene lookup returns CDR1 SQVTM and CDR2 ANQGSEA. Trimming shortened V by 7 bases and J by 5 bases, and 20 bases separated the two germline ends. The CDR3 totals 14 residues. The sequence was obtained from an adult woman who had mild COVID-19 (a few samples of this study predate the infection). Cell type and time point are not known. Sequenced input: PBMCs or a T cell subset sorted from them (not recorded which). The genes are TRBV29-1 and TRBJ1-2; D is ambiguous. The CDR3 nucleotides are TGCAGCGCCGGAACCGGAGGGATTAGATATGGCTACACCTTC. This gives the protein CSAGTGGIRYGYTF.